This T cell receptor beta chain originates from a study of CD8 T cells in Susac syndrome (dated by TCRdb to the late 2010s). Concerning the study at large: Repertoire sequencing was used to test whether CD8+ T cell activation and differentiation in Susac syndrome was antigen driven. The study compared CD8+ T cell repertoire clonality among 12 healthy donors, approximately 14 Susac syndrome patients and roughly 16 multiple sclerosis patients. The full study reports these points: The number of individuals in the TCR sequencing and HLA analysis was acknowledged as relatively small.

Comment on this clonotype: The antigen it recognizes is unknown. The record has no base qualities; no much larger clone is one base away.

RNA was extracted using the RNeasy kit, and about 0.5 to 1 microgram was reverse transcribed with random hexamers. The immunoSEQ multiplex PCR assay, which covers 54 Vbeta and 13 Jbeta segments, was used to amplify TCR beta CDR3 regions. To correct PCR amplification bias, a synthetic template baseline was used for both primer optimization and computational correction. The authors' analysis ran thus. Only productive sequences were kept, with reads annotated to V, D and J genes according to IMGT and analyzed in immunoSEQ Analyzer. To calculate clonality, Shannon entropy was normalized by log2 of the number of productive unique sequences and then subtracted from one. For each patient and control, public and private clones were evaluated among the 100 most prevalent clones. Clones were defined as Susac-specific if absent from the healthy and MS cohorts, from 1052 published viral clones and from other ImmuneACCESS disease sequences. TCRdb ran its own pipeline on the public reads, namely fastp trimming at Q25 and MiXCR clone calling, and kept in-frame beta chains. Each CDR3 protein appears once, grouped with its most common genes and DNA. Clone size and V and J calls follow TCRdb, not the original study. The sample includes approximately 300,000 distinct CDR3 sequences, with 75% to 85% observed a single time. Approximately 0.2% of the sample goes to the ten largest clones.

Peripheral blood CD8+ and CD4+ T cells from healthy donors, Susac syndrome patients and multiple sclerosis patients were profiled using high-throughput TCR beta sequencing. The multiple sclerosis controls were treatment-naive patients whose relapsing-remitting disease, either stable or active, fulfilled the revised McDonald criteria. Bulk CD8+ and CD4+ T cells were purified by magnetic negative isolation, whereas CD8+ TEMRA cells were enriched by FACS. Blood was drawn into EDTA tubes, processed within 24 hours, and PBMCs were isolated by density gradient centrifugation. PBMCs destined for TCR sequencing were cryopreserved in liquid nitrogen and later thawed in a 37 °C water bath. The sorted or isolated CD4+, CD8+ and CD8+ TEMRA cells reached a purity of at least 90%. The CDR3, from cysteine to phenylalanine, totals 19 residues. The retained sequence is limited to the CDR3, 57 bases, with the frame set at the first base. Relative to germline, V is missing 5 bases and J is missing 0 bases, with 18 bases of the junction outside any gene match. The germline V gene encodes CDR1 MNHEY and CDR2 SVGEGT.

Recombination linked TRBV6-2 or TRBV6-3 to TRBJ2-7; a stretch of 8 junction bases matches TRBD1. The material sequenced was CD8+ T cells from PBMCs. The source of this sequence is a human donor with multiple sclerosis. DNA sequence: TGTGCCAGCAGTCCTGCTCCAGGCAGGGGGCCCTCCCTCTCCTACGAGCAGTACTTC. The resulting protein is CASSPAPGRGPSLSYEQYF.